The clone carrying this T cell receptor (beta chain) was counted a few times. This specimen belongs to a study of shared clonotypes between healthy human individuals. Assay: immunoSEQ multiplex PCR; the TCRdb copy retains only in-frame clones and omits some. The sample includes some 2.3 million clones, approximately 95% of them seen just once. Sequencing was done on a sample of naive CD4+ T cells from PBMCs. As for subset: CD45RA+ positively selected. The sequence came from a man aged 18-30 years in good health. Some clones in this sample may be carry-over from other donors' samples.

DNA of the CDR3: TGTGCCAGCAGCTCTGGGGCCAACGTCCTGACTTTC. Translating gives CASSSGANVLTF. The chain couples TRBV11-2 to TRBJ2-6; D gene unclear. Germline V gives CDR1 SGHAT, CDR2 FQNNGV. Trimming pared 4 bases from V and 2 bases from J, leaving 0 bases between. This CDR3 is 12 amino acids long.